This is a list of T cell receptor beta chains from one sample in a study of T cells in localized non-small cell lung cancer. The repertoire was sequenced with immunoSEQ multiplex PCR; TCRdb's copy has only in-frame clones and lacks some. In the table there are fewer than 20,000 clones, approximately 89% of which are singletons. The input for sequencing was peripheral blood, taken before any cancer treatment. The receptors were sampled from a female donor of 60 years or more with stage III squamous cell lung carcinoma. Both conserved end residues are part of each CDR3. D genes are given only for firm matches. Only some rows state a clone size, as once, few, many or a class for expanded clones.

J	size	D	V	CDR3	DNA
TRBJ2-3	.	TRBD2	TRBV11-3	CASSLGASGGPLTDTQYF	TGTGCCAGCAGCTTAGGGGCTAGCGGGGGTCCCCTCACAGATACGCAGTATTTT
TRBJ2-5	.	TRBD2	TRBV5-8	CASSLATTSGDQETQYF	TGTGCCAGCAGCTTGGCCACGACTAGCGGTGACCAAGAGACCCAGTACTTC
TRBJ2-5	.	TRBD1	TRBV19	CASSGDREETQYF	TGTGCCAGTAGTGGCGACAGGGAAGAGACCCAGTACTTC
TRBJ1-4	.	TRBD1	TRBV11-1	CASSLQGAATNEKLFF	TGTGCCAGCAGCTTACAGGGGGCGGCAACTAATGAAAAACTGTTTTTT
TRBJ2-2	.	TRBD2	TRBV9	CASSVYPSGGANGELFF	TGTGCCAGCAGCGTATATCCTAGCGGGGGGGCTAACGGGGAGCTGTTTTTT
TRBJ1-6	.	.	TRBV15	CATSRESPMGQVNSPLHF	TGTGCCACCAGCAGAGAGAGCCCCATGGGACAAGTTAATTCACCCCTCCACTTT
TRBJ2-7	.	.	TRBV19	CASSRNRDYEQYF	TGTGCCAGTAGCCGCAACAGGGACTACGAGCAGTACTTC
TRBJ1-2	.	.	TRBV5-1	CASSLGTRGDYGYTF	TGCGCCAGCAGCTTGGGGACACGAGGTGACTATGGCTACACCTTC
TRBJ2-1	.	TRBD2	TRBV6-5	CASSYRGGAYEQFF	TGTGCCAGCAGTTACCGCGGGGGGGCCTATGAGCAGTTCTTC
TRBJ2-1	.	.	TRBV19	CASTLGGPYNEQFF	TGTGCCAGTACCTTGGGGGGGCCTTACAATGAGCAGTTCTTC
TRBJ2-5	once	TRBD1	TRBV29-1	CSVEGGQGAVRGLYQETQYF	TGCAGCGTTGAAGGGGGACAGGGGGCCGTAAGAGGTTTGTACCAAGAGACCCAGTACTTC
TRBJ1-4	.	TRBD1	TRBV6-6	CASSYGRGQGGEKLFF	TGTGCCAGCAGTTACGGAAGGGGCCAGGGGGGTGAAAAACTGTTTTTT
TRBJ1-1	few	.	TRBV11-2	CASSFLQGYSEAFF	TGTGCCAGCAGCTTTCTGCAGGGGTACTCTGAAGCTTTCTTT
TRBJ2-7	.	TRBD2	TRBV28	CASSFFSGKAYEQYF	TGTGCCAGCAGTTTTTTTAGCGGGAAAGCCTACGAGCAGTACTTC
TRBJ2-1	.	TRBD2	TRBV11-1	CASSPRRTSGSGQFF	TGTGCCAGCAGCCCTAGAAGGACTAGCGGGAGTGGGCAGTTCTTC
TRBJ2-4	.	.	TRBV25-1	CASSELGENIQYF	TGTGCCAGCAGTGAATTAGGGGAAAACATTCAGTACTTC
TRBJ2-1	.	.	TRBV6-5	CASSYEPRVVRNEQFF	TGTGCCAGCAGTTACGAGCCGAGGGTGGTACGCAATGAGCAGTTCTTC
TRBJ1-5	few	TRBD1	TRBV12-5	CASSSDRGDQPQHF	TGTGCTAGCAGTTCCGACAGGGGGGATCAGCCCCAGCATTTT
TRBJ2-2	.	.	TRBV4-2	CASSQAELVQAGELFF	TGTGCCAGCAGCCAAGCAGAACTAGTTCAGGCCGGGGAGCTGTTTTTT
TRBJ1-2	.	.	TRBV6-5	CASSYSPRGVSGYTF	TGTGCCAGCAGTTACTCACCGAGGGGTGTCAGTGGCTACACCTTC
TRBJ2-6	.	TRBD2	TRBV5-8	CASSMWGTTGANVLTF	TGTGCCAGCAGCATGTGGGGGACTACTGGGGCCAACGTCCTGACTTTC
TRBJ1-2	.	.	TRBV2	CASSELGANYGYTF	TGTGCCAGCAGTGAACTGGGGGCCAACTATGGCTACACCTTC
TRBJ1-3	.	.	TRBV19	CASSRGGSIYF	TGTGCCAGTAGCCGAGGGGGATCCATATATTTT
TRBJ1-3	.	.	TRBV4-1	CASSRRGALSGNTIYF	TGCGCCAGCAGCCGACGGGGGGCTCTCTCTGGAAACACCATATATTTT
TRBJ1-5	.	.	TRBV15	CATSRGQIDQPQHF	TGTGCCACCAGCAGAGGGCAGATCGATCAGCCCCAGCATTTT
TRBJ1-5	.	.	TRBV2	CASSGQGGVGQPQHF	TGTGCCAGCAGTGGGCAGGGAGGTGTTGGGCAGCCCCAGCATTTT
TRBJ1-2	.	.	TRBV14	CASSQGLGTNYGYTF	TGTGCCAGCAGCCAAGGTTTAGGGACTAACTATGGCTACACCTTC
TRBJ1-4	.	.	TRBV5-1	CASSAIDGGSEKLFF	TGCGCCAGCAGCGCCATTGATGGTGGGTCTGAAAAACTGTTTTTT
TRBJ1-1	.	.	TRBV6-4	CASSDSHGEVAFF	TGTGCCAGCAGTGACTCGCACGGGGAAGTAGCTTTCTTT
TRBJ2-2	.	.	TRBV27	CASSLSRFGTNTGELFF	TGTGCCAGCAGTTTATCTCGGTTTGGGACCAACACCGGGGAGCTGTTTTTT
TRBJ1-1	.	.	TRBV9	CASSFSMNTEAFF	TGTGCCAGCAGCTTCTCAATGAACACTGAAGCTTTCTTT
TRBJ2-6	once	.	TRBV5-1	CASSLGVAGANVLTF	TGCGCCAGCAGCTTGGGGGTGGCTGGGGCCAACGTCCTGACTTTC
TRBJ2-7	.	.	TRBV6-5	CASSDSRRNYEQYF	TGTGCCAGCAGTGACTCGAGGAGGAATTACGAGCAGTACTTC
TRBJ2-3	.	.	TRBV5-5	CASSLGRGTDTQYF	TGTGCCAGCAGCTTGGGCAGGGGAACAGATACGCAGTATTTT
TRBJ2-7	once	TRBD2	TRBV5-1	CASSLGRTRNAYEQYF	TGCGCCAGCAGCTTGGGTCGGACTAGGAACGCCTACGAGCAGTACTTC
TRBJ2-1	.	.	TRBV5-1	CASGWAEGNEQFF	TGCGCCAGCGGTTGGGCAGAAGGCAATGAGCAGTTCTTC
TRBJ2-2	.	.	TRBV27	CASSLNRVPGELFF	TGTGCCAGCAGTTTGAACAGGGTCCCCGGGGAGCTGTTTTTT
TRBJ2-5	.	TRBD2	TRBV7-2	CASSVIAGGPGETQYF	TGTGCCAGCAGCGTGATAGCGGGAGGGCCGGGGGAGACCCAGTACTTC
TRBJ2-6	.	TRBD2	TRBV4-1	CASRGGRLSGANVLTF	TGCGCCAGCCGGGGGGGCCGTTTATCTGGGGCCAACGTCCTGACTTTC
TRBJ2-1	few	.	TRBV6-5	CAVKASGSIYNEQFF	TGTGCCGTTAAGGCTTCAGGGAGCATCTACAATGAGCAGTTCTTC
TRBJ2-1	.	.	TRBV19	CASSIGTVGDEQFF	TGTGCCAGTAGTATAGGTACGGTAGGAGATGAGCAGTTCTTC
TRBJ1-5	.	.	TRBV4-1	CASSPNEDQPQHF	TGCGCCAGCAGCCCCAACGAAGATCAGCCCCAGCATTTT
TRBJ1-6	.	.	TRBV27	CASRSRSSSPLHF	TGTGCCAGCAGGAGCAGGTCTAGCTCACCCCTCCACTTT
TRBJ2-2	.	.	TRBV19	CASSIVSGANTGELFF	TGTGCCAGTAGTATAGTATCAGGGGCGAACACCGGGGAGCTGTTTTTT
TRBJ2-3	.	.	TRBV27	CASSLYAARGDTQYF	TGTGCCAGCAGTCTTTATGCGGCGCGCGGAGATACGCAGTATTTT
TRBJ2-7	once	TRBD2	TRBV4-1	CASSQTSGSPTYEQYF	TGCGCCAGCAGCCAAACTAGCGGGAGTCCCACCTACGAGCAGTACTTC
TRBJ2-3	.	TRBD1	TRBV15	CATGRDRGPADTQYF	TGTGCCACCGGCCGGGACAGGGGGCCGGCAGATACGCAGTATTTT
TRBJ2-6	.	.	TRBV5-1	CASSPTTGANVLTF	TGCGCCAGCAGCCCGACAACTGGGGCCAACGTCCTGACTTTC
TRBJ1-2	.	.	TRBV6-1	CASSEALDRRYGYTF	TGTGCCAGCAGTGAAGCGCTCGACCGACGCTATGGCTACACCTTC
TRBJ1-1	.	TRBD1	TRBV7-9	CASRMWDSMNTEAFF	TGTGCCAGCAGGATGTGGGACAGCATGAACACTGAAGCTTTCTTT
TRBJ1-2	.	TRBD1	TRBV7-9	CASSHGQGLNYGYTF	TGTGCCAGCAGCCACGGACAGGGCCTAAACTATGGCTACACCTTC
TRBJ1-6	.	.	TRBV2	CASSDGTVPYSPLHF	TGTGCCAGCAGTGATGGGACGGTCCCTTATTCACCCCTCCACTTT
TRBJ2-4	.	.	TRBV5-1	CASSVFNRDVGKNIQYF	TGCGCCAGCAGCGTCTTTAACAGGGACGTTGGCAAAAACATTCAGTACTTC
TRBJ1-5	once	TRBD1	TRBV11-1	CASSLGFGQGGNQPQHF	TGTGCCAGCAGCTTAGGTTTTGGACAGGGAGGCAATCAGCCCCAGCATTTT
TRBJ2-6	once	.	TRBV5-4	CASSLDPRTSGANVLTF	TGTGCCAGCAGCTTGGATCCCCGGACCTCTGGGGCCAACGTCCTGACTTTC
TRBJ2-3	large	.	TRBV30	CAWSVLGSTDTQYF	TGTGCCTGGAGTGTACTAGGCAGCACAGATACGCAGTATTTT
TRBJ2-2	.	.	TRBV7-9	CASSSTPTTGELFF	TGTGCCAGCTCCTCAACCCCCACCACCGGGGAGCTGTTTTTT
TRBJ1-5	.	.	TRBV28	CASSLGRVQPQHF	TGTGCCAGCAGTTTAGGGCGCGTTCAGCCCCAGCATTTT